These 10 T cell receptor beta chains came from one sample sequenced in a study of T cell repertoires in cytomegalovirus infection. TCRdb re-called the reads through MiXCR, storing one row per CDR3 protein. The repertoire consists of around 450,000 distinct CDR3 sequences, with 30% to 40% occurring once and the leading ten covering roughly an eighth. Sequenced sample: PBMCs. The receptors here all came from a human donor in good health (CMV status not recorded). Some clones in this sample may be carry-over from other donors' samples.

This chain connects TRBV4-1 to TRBJ1-2; D might be TRBD1 (5 bases). V lost 2 bases to trimming and J lost 2 bases, with 12 bases between them. The CDR3 contains 15 residues. Germline CDR1 MGHRA, CDR2 YSYEKL. The CDR3 region has the DNA TGCGCCAGCAGCCAATCGGGGACGGTAAACTATGGCTACACCTTC. It is translated as CASSQSGTVNYGYTF.

In its sample, this clonotype was seen a few times. The chain joins TRBV19 to TRBJ1-1; 9 bases map to TRBD1. J lost 6 bases, V lost 1 base, and 12 bases had no gene match. The CDR3 is made up of 17 amino acids. The germline CDR1 and CDR2 sequences are LNHDA and SQIVND (reference sequence). In DNA form, the CDR3 reads TGTGCCAGTAGTATAGCGGTCACAGGGGGCGCGGGGGCTGAAGCTTTCTTT. Amino acid sequence: CASSIAVTGGAGAEAFF.

This clonotype has at least ten counts. V usage is TRBV7-2 and J usage is TRBJ1-3; 7 nucleotides agree with TRBD1. The germline CDR1 and CDR2 sequences are SGHTA and FQGNSA. The CDR3 runs 17 residues. V gave up 1 base and J gave up 0 bases; unmatched junction bases: 6. Here the CDR3 DNA reads TGTGCCAGCAGCTTAGGACAGGGCCTCCTCTCTGGAAACACCATATATTTT. This gives the protein CASSLGQGLLSGNTIYF.

This clonotype was found a few times. The chain recombines TRBV5-4 with TRBJ2-2; TRBD2 aligns across 8 bases. V trimming: 2 bases; J trimming: 7 bases; junction bases outside the gene matches: 7. This CDR3 comprises 15 residues. Per germline, CDR1 SGHNT and CDR2 YYREEE (reference sequence). The CDR3 loop reads CASSFGTSGVGELFF. DNA for the CDR3: TGTGCCAGCAGCTTTGGAACTAGCGGCGTCGGGGAGCTGTTTTTT.

Worth noting for this clonotype: A much larger clone lies a single base off, so this may be a read error. The chain recombines TRBV7-2 with TRBJ2-1; the match to TRBD2 covers 8 bases. Germline lookup yields CDR1 SGHTA and CDR2 FQGNSA. This CDR3 comprises 14 residues. The CDR3 DNA follows: TGTGCCAGCAGGTTCGGGGGGGGGAGGAATGAGCCGTTCTTC. Amino acid sequence: CASRFGGGRNEPFF.

This clonotype was detected only once. A clone one base away is much larger, so this may be a read error. The rearrangement uses TRBV6-5 and TRBJ1-1, with D unclear. V was shortened by 6 bases and J by 7 bases, with 9 bases between the two germline ends. This CDR3 has 11 residues. Germline CDR1 MNHEY, CDR2 SVGAGI. CDR3 sequence (DNA): TGTGCCAGCAGCCAAGAAGTTGAAGCTTTCTTT. Translation: CASSQEVEAFF.

This clonotype occurred many times. The chain carries TRBV5-5 and TRBJ2-7; D unresolved. The V gene lost 1 base and the J gene lost 3 bases, with 14 bases spanning the gap. Per germline, CDR1 SGHKS and CDR2 YYEKEE (reference sequence). CDR3 length: 15 amino acids. The CDR3 here is CASSLMPRNRYEQYF. The DNA of the CDR3 is TGTGCCAGCAGCTTGATGCCCCGGAACCGCTACGAGCAGTACTTC.

This clonotype showed up just once. Its ends do not fully match the called genes, so a read error is possible. This chain joins TRBV6-2 or TRBV6-3 and TRBJ2-2; no clear D gene. The CDR3 contains 14 residues. The germline gives CDR1 MNHEY, CDR2 SVGEGT. The CDR3 sequence: CSSSYPTRTGELFF. The CDR3 DNA reads TGTTCCAGCAGTTACCCGACAAGAACCGGGGAGCTGTTTTTT.

This sequence joins TRBV7-6 and TRBJ2-1; TRBD1 is a possible D gene (5 bases). V was clipped by 1 base and J by 4 bases, with 8 bases between them. Per the germline V gene, CDR1 is SGHVS and CDR2 is FNYEAQ. This CDR3 spans 14 amino acids. The CDR3 nucleotides read TGTGCCAGCAGCTTAGAACAGGATTACAATGAGCAGTTCTTC. This gives the protein CASSLEQDYNEQFF.

This chain joins TRBV18 and TRBJ2-1, with TRBD1 matching over 9 bases. V gave up 5 bases and J gave up 5 bases; unmatched junction bases: 4. Germline loops: CDR1 KGHSH, CDR2 LQKENI. This CDR3 comprises 14 residues. The CDR3 here is CASSGQGLHNEQFF. CDR3 nucleotide sequence: TGTGCCAGCTCAGGACAGGGGCTACACAATGAGCAGTTCTTC.